The rows below give T cell receptor beta chains drawn from one sample of a study of cytomegalovirus exposure and HLA in healthy donors. Assay: immunoSEQ multiplex PCR; the TCRdb copy retains only in-frame clones and omits some. The sample holds about 180,000 clones, about 80% seen once. Sequencing was performed on PBMCs. These TCRs come from a middle-aged man in good health and CMV-seronegative. CDR3s include the opening cysteine and the closing phenylalanine or tryptophan. A D gene is named only where the DNA matches it firmly. The size field is filled for only some rows; it gives once, few, many or a size class.

j_call,d_call,clone_size,v_call,cdr3_length,cdr3_aa,cdr3_nt
TRBJ1-2,TRBD1,-,TRBV27,15,CASSPAQQGNYGYTF,TGTGCCAGCAGTCCGGCCCAACAGGGGAACTATGGCTACACCTTC
TRBJ2-7,-,-,TRBV2,12,CASSEAGYEQYF,TGTGCCAGCAGTGAAGCCGGCTACGAGCAGTACTTC
TRBJ2-5,TRBD2,-,TRBV5-6,14,CASSPPGTRRDQYF,TGTGCCAGCAGCCCCCCCGGGACTAGGCGGGACCAGTACTTC
TRBJ1-3,-,once,TRBV7-3,14,CASSLQGSGNTIYF,TGTGCCAGCAGCTTACAGGGCTCTGGAAACACCATATATTTT
TRBJ2-1,TRBD2,-,TRBV29-1,13,CSVGGGAYNEQFF,TGCAGCGTGGGTGGGGGGGCCTACAATGAGCAGTTCTTC
TRBJ1-6,TRBD1,-,TRBV28,15,CASSLLTGNPSPLHF,TGTGCCAGCAGTTTATTGACAGGGAATCCCTCACCCCTCCACTTT
TRBJ1-1,-,-,TRBV18,13,CASSPGLNTEAFF,TGTGCCAGCTCCCCTGGGCTGAACACTGAAGCTTTCTTT
TRBJ2-5,-,-,TRBV28,14,CASSSAGLQETQYF,TGTGCCAGCAGTTCGGCGGGCCTCCAAGAGACCCAGTACTTC
TRBJ1-2,-,once,TRBV7-2,13,CASSLTRDYGYTF,TGTGCCAGCAGCTTAACCAGGGACTATGGCTACACCTTC
TRBJ2-7,TRBD2,-,TRBV2,15,CASSGVRLAGGKQYF,TGTGCCAGCAGTGGTGTAAGACTAGCGGGGGGCAAGCAGTACTTC
TRBJ1-1,TRBD1,-,TRBV7-2,14,CASSLPPGQGEAFF,TGTGCCAGCAGCTTACCACCGGGACAGGGGGAAGCTTTCTTT
TRBJ2-7,TRBD2,-,TRBV10-3,15,CAISSAGGSPYEQYF,TGTGCCATCAGCTCAGCGGGGGGCTCCCCCTACGAGCAGTACTTC
TRBJ2-5,TRBD2,-,TRBV9,16,CASSVVAGGPRETQYF,TGTGCCAGCAGCGTAGTGGCGGGGGGTCCTCGGGAGACCCAGTACTTC
TRBJ1-4,-,-,TRBV28,14,CASSRSGDSEKLFF,TGTGCCAGCAGTAGGTCCGGGGATAGTGAAAAACTGTTTTTT
TRBJ2-7,TRBD1,few,TRBV6-5,14,CASSYPGQGYEQYF,TGTGCCAGCAGTTACCCAGGACAGGGCTACGAGCAGTACTTC
TRBJ2-5,-,-,TRBV6-1,14,CASRKGGQGETQYF,TGTGCCAGCAGGAAGGGGGGGCAGGGAGAGACCCAGTACTTC
TRBJ1-2,TRBD1,-,TRBV7-2,14,CASSSSGQNYGYTF,TGTGCCAGCAGCTCGTCGGGACAGAACTATGGCTACACCTTC
TRBJ1-6,-,few,TRBV30,12,CAWSVNNSPLHF,TGTGCCTGGAGTGTCAATAATTCACCCCTCCACTTT
TRBJ1-5,-,once,TRBV30,15,CAWSVQGGGNQPQHF,TGTGCCTGGAGTGTACAAGGGGGGGGTAATCAGCCCCAGCATTTT
TRBJ1-1,TRBD1,-,TRBV30,13,CAWSAGGKTEAFF,TGTGCCTGGAGTGCAGGGGGGAAGACTGAAGCTTTCTTT
TRBJ2-3,-,-,TRBV4-1,16,CASSQKQEPYTDTQYF,TGCGCCAGCAGCCAGAAACAGGAACCATACACAGATACGCAGTATTTT
TRBJ2-5,TRBD1,-,TRBV29-1,15,CSVTPLDRGQETQYF,TGCAGCGTCACCCCACTCGACAGGGGTCAAGAGACCCAGTACTTC
TRBJ2-7,TRBD2,-,TRBV28,14,CASSLGGGASEQYF,TGTGCCAGCAGTTTAGGCGGGGGGGCGAGTGAGCAGTACTTC
TRBJ2-5,-,-,TRBV6-6,12,CASLAPPETQYF,TGTGCCAGTCTAGCTCCCCCAGAGACCCAGTACTTC
TRBJ2-2,-,-,TRBV14,15,CASSQDLVNTGELFF,TGTGCCAGCAGCCAAGATCTAGTAAACACCGGGGAGCTGTTTTTT
TRBJ2-5,TRBD2,-,TRBV7-2,16,CASSLDRRGGQETQYF,TGTGCCAGCAGCTTAGATCGGCGGGGGGGACAAGAGACCCAGTACTTC
TRBJ1-1,TRBD1,-,TRBV5-4,18,CASSPGGDRGRRSTEAFF,TGTGCCAGCAGCCCGGGTGGGGACAGGGGGCGCCGCAGCACTGAAGCTTTCTTT
TRBJ2-4,-,-,TRBV11-2,14,CASSLDGPPNIQYF,TGTGCCAGCAGCTTAGATGGCCCCCCTAACATTCAGTACTTC
TRBJ2-5,TRBD1,-,TRBV7-9,15,CASSLGDRDQETQYF,TGTGCCAGCAGCTTAGGGGACAGGGATCAAGAGACCCAGTACTTC
TRBJ2-3,TRBD2,-,TRBV6-5,15,CASSPGLAGADTQYF,TGTGCCAGCAGTCCGGGACTAGCGGGGGCTGATACGCAGTATTTT
TRBJ1-1,-,-,TRBV14,11,CASSQGSEAFF,TGTGCCAGCAGCCAAGGTTCAGAAGCTTTCTTT
TRBJ2-7,TRBD1,-,TRBV28,14,CASSLVQGVREQYF,TGTGCCAGCAGTTTGGTGCAGGGGGTACGAGAGCAGTACTTC
TRBJ2-3,TRBD2,-,TRBV2,15,CASSPLAGGPATQYF,TGTGCCAGCAGTCCCCTAGCGGGAGGGCCCGCAACGCAGTATTTT
TRBJ2-3,TRBD2,few,TRBV7-2,15,CASSPSGSVTDTQYF,TGTGCCAGCAGCCCGAGCGGGAGTGTAACAGATACGCAGTATTTT
TRBJ2-3,-,-,TRBV11-2,14,CASSAGGLGDTQYF,TGTGCCAGCAGCGCCGGGGGTCTAGGAGATACGCAGTATTTT
TRBJ2-5,-,-,TRBV5-1,13,CASKLFAAETQYF,TGCGCCAGCAAACTCTTTGCGGCAGAGACCCAGTACTTC
TRBJ2-5,TRBD1,-,TRBV6-1,19,CASSELAGGGTGGKETQYF,TGTGCCAGCAGTGAATTGGCGGGTGGCGGGACAGGGGGCAAAGAGACCCAGTACTTC
TRBJ2-7,-,-,TRBV14,15,CASSQGMAGTYEQYF,TGTGCCAGCAGCCAAGGGATGGCAGGCACCTACGAGCAGTACTTC
TRBJ1-5,TRBD1,-,TRBV4-1,14,CASSPGQPHQPQHF,TGCGCCAGCAGTCCGGGACAGCCCCATCAGCCCCAGCATTTT
TRBJ1-6,-,-,TRBV11-2,15,CASSLRSGFQSPLHF,TGTGCCAGCAGCTTAAGGTCAGGGTTCCAATCACCCCTCCACTTT
TRBJ1-2,TRBD1,few,TRBV4-2,14,CASSQSGTGDGYTF,TGTGCCAGCAGCCAGTCCGGGACAGGGGACGGCTACACCTTC
TRBJ2-5,TRBD2,-,TRBV7-2,15,CASSSTSGVEETQYF,TGTGCCAGCAGTTCGACTAGCGGGGTTGAAGAGACCCAGTACTTC
TRBJ1-1,TRBD1,-,TRBV4-2,15,CASSHRVPGGTEAFF,TGTGCCAGCAGCCACCGAGTACCAGGGGGCACTGAAGCTTTCTTT
TRBJ2-3,-,-,TRBV7-9,15,CAGSPGGPRADTQYF,TGTGCCGGATCCCCTGGGGGCCCCAGAGCAGATACGCAGTATTTT
TRBJ2-7,TRBD1,-,TRBV29-1,12,CSSRDSSYEQYF,TGCAGCTCCCGGGACAGCTCCTACGAGCAGTACTTC
TRBJ2-5,-,-,TRBV28,16,CASSLLGQGLLKTQYF,TGTGCCAGCAGTTTACTAGGGCAGGGTCTGCTAAAGACCCAGTACTTC
TRBJ2-1,-,-,TRBV18,15,CASSQALGGHNEQFF,TGTGCCAGCTCTCAGGCCCTAGGCGGGCACAATGAGCAGTTCTTC
TRBJ2-1,-,-,TRBV6-5,14,CASSPDFGRNEQFF,TGTGCCAGCAGTCCCGACTTTGGCCGCAATGAGCAGTTCTTC
TRBJ2-1,-,-,TRBV5-6,12,CASSYNQVVEFF,TGTGCCAGCAGCTACAATCAGGTGGTTGAGTTCTTC
TRBJ2-5,-,-,TRBV18,14,CASSPPRGEETQYF,TGTGCCAGCTCACCACCCCGTGGTGAGGAGACCCAGTACTTC